Presented here are 15 T cell receptor beta chains from one specimen sequenced in a study of CD8 T cells in Susac syndrome (dated by TCRdb to between 2018 and 2020). Library preparation employed the immunoSEQ multiplex PCR assay. RNA was extracted using the RNeasy kit, and roughly 0.5 to 1 ug of the RNA was reverse transcribed with random hexamers. Using fastp trimming at Q25 and MiXCR clonotype assembly, TCRdb reanalyzed the public sequencing data and kept in-frame beta chains. Rows with a matching CDR3 protein are joined into one entry that keeps the most common DNA and genes. Recorded for this sample are 95,000 to 150,000 distinct CDR3 sequences; about 93% of them occurred a single time. Clones ranked in the top ten supply more than 0.25% of the sample. The sequenced sample consisted of CD8+ T cells from PBMCs. These receptor sequences come from a human donor with Susac syndrome.

The chain joins TRBV20-1 to TRBJ2-1; 8 bases line up with TRBD2. V lost 3 bases and J lost 10; bases outside the gene matches: 8. The length of the CDR3 is 13 residues. CDR1 is DFQATT, CDR2 SNEGSKA, per germline (reference sequence). The CDR3 DNA is TGCAGTGCTAGTTCGCGGGGGGCGCGGGAGCAGTTCTTC. As protein: CSASSRGAREQFF.

The rearrangement uses TRBV9 and TRBJ2-3, with D perhaps matching TRBD2 (7 bases). Trimming cost V 4 bases and J 0 bases, with 12 bases left between them. Germline V gene sequence: CDR1 SGDLS, CDR2 YYNGEE. The CDR3 runs to 15 residues. The CDR3 sequence: CASSPGGTSTDTQYF. Written as DNA, the CDR3 is TGTGCCAGCAGCCCGGGGGGCACTAGCACAGATACGCAGTATTTT.

The chain is built from TRBV7-9 and TRBJ1-1; D is perhaps TRBD1 (6 bases). Germline loops: CDR1 SEHNR, CDR2 FQNEAQ (reference sequence). The ends were cut back, 3 bases at V and 4 bases at J, with 18 bases in the middle. The CDR3 is 16 amino acids. CDR3 in amino acids: CASSFPIQGDGTEAFF. For the CDR3, the DNA is TGTGCCAGCAGCTTCCCGATACAGGGAGACGGCACTGAAGCTTTCTTT.

This clonotype was counted between two and nine times. The rearrangement links TRBV11-2 to TRBJ2-3; D is possibly TRBD1 or TRBD2 (5 bases each). Germline values: CDR1 SGHAT, CDR2 FQNNGV. The V end lost 5 bases, the J end lost 0 bases, and 12 bases lay between the germline ends. The CDR3 sequence is 15 residues long. CDR3 nucleotides: TGTGCCAGCAGCCCCGGTGGGGGTAGCACAGATACGCAGTATTTT. Residues: CASSPGGGSTDTQYF.

V gene TRBV6-2 or TRBV6-3 combines with J gene TRBJ2-7; no firm D call. V lost 3 bases to trimming and J lost 5 bases, with 5 bases between them. CDR3 length: 11 amino acids. Per the germline V gene, CDR1 is MNHEY and CDR2 is SVGEGT. The CDR3 loop reads CASSYINEQYF. The CDR3 bases are TGTGCCAGCAGTTATATCAACGAGCAGTACTTC.

CDR3 bases: TGCAGTGCCGTCGGAGGGGGGACAGGGCCTAACTATGGCTACACCTTC. This sequence encodes CSAVGGGTGPNYGYTF. The chain joins TRBV20-1 to TRBJ1-2, with TRBD1 matching 9 bases. The CDR3 is 16 amino acids. Trimming removed 6 bases from V and 0 bases from J; junction bases left unmatched: 11. CDR1 and CDR2 (germline): DFQATT, SNEGSKA (reference sequence).

This chain uses TRBV7-8 with TRBJ2-2, with D uncertain. CDR3 length: 14 residues. Germline CDR1 is SGHVS and CDR2 is FQNEAQ. V shed 5 bases and J shed 2 bases, with 9 bases lying between them. The CDR3 region is CASSQTANTGELFF. CDR3 nucleotides: TGTGCCAGCAGCCAAACAGCAAACACCGGGGAGCTGTTTTTT.

The rearrangement links TRBV10-3 to TRBJ2-1; D remains ambiguous. V lost 2 bases and J 9 bases, leaving 5 bases between the germline ends. The germline gives CDR1 ENHRY, CDR2 SYGVKD. The CDR3 has 11 amino acids. The CDR3 DNA is TGTGCCATCAGTGAGATGGGTGAGCAGTTCTTC. Translated, it gives CAISEMGEQFF.

The chain has TRBV7-8 and TRBJ1-2; no reliable D call. This CDR3 contains 14 residues. The germline CDR1 and CDR2 sequences are SGHVS and FQNEAQ. V was clipped by 5 bases and J by 7 bases, with 17 bases between them. The CDR3 protein is CASSVAGSMIGYTF. As DNA, the CDR3 is TGTGCCAGCAGCGTTGCCGGGTCAATGATTGGCTACACCTTC.

The rearrangement links TRBV7-9 to TRBJ1-1; no clear D. The CDR3 has 14 residues. V was pared by 3 bases and J by 6 bases, with 14 bases between. From germline, CDR1 is SEHNR and CDR2 FQNEAQ (reference sequence). The CDR3 spells CASSFAEEVPEAFF. The CDR3 DNA reads TGTGCCAGCAGCTTCGCTGAGGAGGTCCCTGAAGCTTTCTTT.

The chain recombines TRBV7-8 with TRBJ2-1; 16 nucleotides match TRBD2. This CDR3 comprises 20 residues. V lost 4 bases to trimming and J lost 2 bases; unmatched junction nucleotides: 11. Germline V CDR1 and CDR2: SGHVS, FQNEAQ. The CDR3 loop is CASSSAPGLAGGHTYNEQFF. The CDR3 DNA reads as TGTGCCAGCAGCTCTGCGCCGGGACTAGCGGGGGGGCATACCTACAATGAGCAGTTCTTC.

This chain links TRBV9 with TRBJ2-7; 9 bases are shared with TRBD2. Germline V gene data show CDR1 as SGDLS and CDR2 as YYNGEE. This CDR3 is built from 14 residues. The V segment lost 2 bases and the J segment 4 bases; nucleotides outside the gene matches: 4. CDR3 loop: CASSVSGGGYEQYF. The CDR3 nucleotides read TGTGCCAGCAGCGTTAGCGGGGGAGGATACGAGCAGTACTTC. The full variable domain, rest sourced from reference TRBV9 and TRBJ2-7, is DSGVTQTPKHLITATGQRVTLRCSPRSGDLSVYWYQQSLDQGLQFLIQYYNGEERAKGNILERFSAQQFPDLHSELNLSSLELGDSALYFCASSVSGGGYEQYFGPGTRLTVT.

The gene calls are TRBV7-9 and TRBJ2-3, with D unclear. The CDR3 extends over 16 amino acids. CDR1 and CDR2 (germline): SEHNR, FQNEAQ (reference sequence). Trimming pared 5 bases from V and 5 bases from J, leaving 20 bases between. CDR3 coding DNA: TGTGCCAGCAGCCCTGGTGTGGCGGTGACCTTAGATACGCAGTATTTT. Protein product: CASSPGVAVTLDTQYF.

The CDR3 DNA follows: TGTGCCAGCAGCCCTCAGGGCGGGGTCACAGATACGCAGTATTTT. This gives the protein CASSPQGGVTDTQYF. V is TRBV3-1 and J is TRBJ2-3, with a weak D call TRBD2 (6 bases). The CDR3 covers 15 residues. V gave up 4 bases and J gave up 2 bases, with 13 bases separating them. CDR1 and CDR2 from the germline V gene are LGHDT and YNNKEL (reference sequence).

The rearrangement uses TRBV7-6 and TRBJ1-1; no clear D. The V end lost 5 bases, the J end lost 1 base, and 8 bases lay between the germline ends. The CDR3 is made up of 13 amino acids. CDR1 is SGHVS, CDR2 FNYEAQ, per germline. Here the CDR3 DNA reads TGTGCCAGCAGCGCCAGACAGAACACTGAAGCTTTCTTT. It yields the protein CASSARQNTEAFF.